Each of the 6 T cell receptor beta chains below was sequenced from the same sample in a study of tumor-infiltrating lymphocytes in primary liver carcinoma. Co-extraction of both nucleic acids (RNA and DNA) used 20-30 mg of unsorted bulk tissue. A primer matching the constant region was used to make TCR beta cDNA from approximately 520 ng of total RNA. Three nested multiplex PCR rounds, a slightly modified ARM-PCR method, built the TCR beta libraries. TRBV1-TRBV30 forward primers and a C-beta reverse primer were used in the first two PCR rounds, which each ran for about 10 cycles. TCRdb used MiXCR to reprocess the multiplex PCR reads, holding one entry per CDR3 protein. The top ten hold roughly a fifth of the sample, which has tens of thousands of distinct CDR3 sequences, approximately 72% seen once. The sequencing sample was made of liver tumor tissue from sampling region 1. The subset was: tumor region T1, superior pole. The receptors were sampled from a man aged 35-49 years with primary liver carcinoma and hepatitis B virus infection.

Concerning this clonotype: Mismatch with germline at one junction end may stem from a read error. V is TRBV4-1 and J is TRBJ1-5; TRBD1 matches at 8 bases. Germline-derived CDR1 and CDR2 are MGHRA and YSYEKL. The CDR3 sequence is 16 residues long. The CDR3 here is CASSQDRTGQNQPQHF. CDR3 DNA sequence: TGTGCCAGCAGCCAAGATAGGACAGGGCAGAATCAGCCCCAGCATTTT.

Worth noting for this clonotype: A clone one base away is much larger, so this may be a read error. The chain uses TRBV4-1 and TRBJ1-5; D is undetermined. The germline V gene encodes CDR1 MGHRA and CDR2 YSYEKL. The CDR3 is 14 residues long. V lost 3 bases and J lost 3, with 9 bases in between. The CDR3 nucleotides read TGCGCCAGCAGCCAGGGGTATATCAATCAGCCCCAGCATTTT. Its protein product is CASSQGYINQPQHF.

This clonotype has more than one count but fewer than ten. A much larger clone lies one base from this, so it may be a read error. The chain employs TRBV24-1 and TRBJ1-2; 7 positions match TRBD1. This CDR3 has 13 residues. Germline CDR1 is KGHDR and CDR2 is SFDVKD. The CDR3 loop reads CVTSEQGTYGYTF. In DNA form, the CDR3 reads TGTGTCACCAGTGAACAGGGGACCTATGGCTACACCTTC.

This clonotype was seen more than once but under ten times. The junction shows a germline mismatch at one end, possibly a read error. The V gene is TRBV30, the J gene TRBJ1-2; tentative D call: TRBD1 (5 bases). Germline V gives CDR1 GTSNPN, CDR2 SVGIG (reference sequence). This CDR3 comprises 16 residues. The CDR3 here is CVWSVRGTGGFYGYTF. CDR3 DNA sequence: TGTGTCTGGAGTGTACGAGGGACCGGCGGATTCTATGGCTACACCTTC.

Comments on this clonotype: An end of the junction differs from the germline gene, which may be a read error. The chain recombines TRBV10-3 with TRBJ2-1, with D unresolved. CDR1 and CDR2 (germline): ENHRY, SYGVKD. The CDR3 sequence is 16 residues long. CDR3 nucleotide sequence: TGTACCATCAGTGAGTCGGGCGGCCAAGGCGTCAATGAGCAGTTCTTC. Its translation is CTISESGGQGVNEQFF.

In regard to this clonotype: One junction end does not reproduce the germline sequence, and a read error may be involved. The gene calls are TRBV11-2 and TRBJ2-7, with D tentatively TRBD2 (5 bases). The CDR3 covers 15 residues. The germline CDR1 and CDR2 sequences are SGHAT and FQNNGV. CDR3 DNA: TGTGCCAACAGCTTCCGGGGATTAGGGATCCACGAGCAGTACTTC. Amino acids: CANSFRGLGIHEQYF.